A single sample is the source of the 27 T cell receptor beta chains below, sequenced in a study of beta chain features in type 1 diabetes. TCRB transcripts that were expressed got sequenced, as all of the isolated RNA had been reverse transcribed. Clones were sequenced by immunoSEQ multiplex PCR, and TCRdb holds only the in-frame ones, with some missing. The table shows about 150,000 clones, with 7.5% to 10% occurring only once. The specimen sequenced was central memory CD4+ T cells from blood. These TCRs come from a man in his late teens or twenties in good health.

This clone has more than one count but fewer than ten. The rearrangement joins TRBV7-8 to TRBJ1-2; no firm D call. CDR3 length equals 14 residues. The germline V gene has CDR1 SGHVS and CDR2 FQNEAQ. Deletions cut 1 base from V and 4 bases from J, with 10 bases between. CDR3 in DNA: TGTGCCAGCAGCTTAGGGGCCGCTACCTATGGCTACACCTTC. It translates to CASSLGAATYGYTF.

The chain is built from TRBV10-3 and TRBJ1-2; 8 bases align to TRBD1. Trimming took 3 bases from V and 13 from J; bases not matched to a gene: 10. CDR1 is ENHRY, CDR2 SYGVKD, per germline. The CDR3 runs 13 residues. CDR3 in amino acids: CAISDSGQGVSTF. CDR3 sequence (DNA): TGTGCCATCAGTGATTCCGGACAGGGCGTCAGCACCTTC.

This clone occurred a few times. The V call is TRBV7-2, the J call TRBJ2-5, with D hard to call. V lost 2 bases, J lost 9 bases, and 7 bases lay in between. Germline V gives CDR1 SGHTA, CDR2 FQGNSA. The CDR3 loop spans 11 amino acids. The CDR3, as DNA: TGTGCCAGCAGCTTACAGGCCTCCCAGTACTTC. The encoded protein is CASSLQASQYF.

This chain uses TRBV7-9 with TRBJ1-6; D ambiguous. Per the germline V gene, CDR1 is SEHNR and CDR2 is FQNEAQ (reference sequence). Trimming shortened V by 0 bases and J by 7 bases, and 4 bases separated the two germline ends. This CDR3 has 13 residues. The CDR3 spells CASSLAMNSPLHF. In DNA form, the CDR3 reads TGTGCCAGCAGCTTAGCTATGAATTCACCCCTCCACTTT.

There are a few counts of this clone. The rearrangement links TRBV6-1 to TRBJ2-1, with TRBD2 matching over 10 bases. Germline V CDR1 and CDR2: MNHNS, SASEGT. V gave up 1 base and J gave up 9 bases; unmatched junction bases: 15. This CDR3 is 18 amino acids long. The CDR3 nucleotides read TGTGCCAGCAGTGAAGTCTCATGTTTATCTAGCGGGAGCTGTGAGCAGTTCTTC. Translation gives CASSEVSCLSSGSCEQFF.

This clone was recorded many times. The V call is TRBV18, the J call TRBJ2-1; 9 bases align to TRBD2. Losses at the gene ends were 2 bases for V and 2 bases for J; bases not matched to a gene: 7. This CDR3 spans 17 amino acids. Germline CDR1 is KGHSH and CDR2 is LQKENI. As DNA, the CDR3 is TGTGCCAGCTCACCAGGGGACAGCGGGAGGCCCTACAATGAGCAGTTCTTC. Amino acid sequence: CASSPGDSGRPYNEQFF.

This rearrangement joins TRBV11-3 to TRBJ2-2; D perhaps matches TRBD1 (6 bases). V lost 3 bases to trimming and J lost 5 bases, with 10 bases between them. The germline gives CDR1 SGHNT, CDR2 YENEEA. The length of the CDR3 is 14 residues. The chain's CDR3 is CASSFTGSTGELFF. The CDR3 bases are TGTGCCAGCAGCTTTACAGGGAGTACCGGGGAGCTGTTTTTT.

The chain employs TRBV18 and TRBJ2-1; TRBD2 agrees at 13 bases. Trimming took 6 bases from V and 6 from J; bases not matched to a gene: 2. Germline V lookup: CDR1 KGHSH, CDR2 LQKENI. CDR3 length equals 14 residues. CDR3 sequence: CASSGTSGINEQFF. CDR3 nucleotide sequence: TGTGCCAGCTCGGGGACTAGCGGGATCAATGAGCAGTTCTTC.

This chain joins TRBV5-8 and TRBJ2-5; D uncertain. V gave up 4 bases and J gave up 7 bases, with 8 bases separating them. This CDR3 spans 11 amino acids. Germline V lookup: CDR1 SGHTS, CDR2 YDEGEE. CDR3 coding DNA: TGTGCCAGCAGCCCCCTCAGGACCCAGTACTTC. It codes for CASSPLRTQYF.

V usage is TRBV6-1 and J usage is TRBJ2-1; the match to TRBD1 covers 12 bases. The junction had 5 bases not matched to a gene; V was cut back by 7 bases and J by 10 bases. From germline, CDR1 is MNHNS and CDR2 SASEGT. CDR3 length: 13 residues. The CDR3 protein is CASMGQGAEEQFF. CDR3 sequence (DNA): TGTGCCAGCATGGGACAGGGGGCGGAGGAGCAGTTCTTC.

J is TRBJ1-4 and V is TRBV7-9; the match to TRBD1 covers 9 bases. The CDR3 length is 14 residues. The V segment lost 5 bases and the J segment 4 bases; nucleotides outside the gene matches: 2. Germline values: CDR1 SEHNR, CDR2 FQNEAQ (reference sequence). The CDR3 here is CASSTDRGNEKLFF. For the CDR3, the DNA is TGTGCCAGCAGCACGGACAGGGGTAATGAAAAACTGTTTTTT.

This clone was picked up a small number of times. For the CDR3, the DNA is TGTGCCAGCAGCGCGAGGAAGACAGATACGCAGTATTTT. It translates to CASSARKTDTQYF. This chain connects TRBV7-2 to TRBJ2-3; D remains unclear. Germline lookup yields CDR1 SGHTA and CDR2 FQGNSA. Trimming took off 5 bases at V and 3 bases at J, with 9 bases between the two ends. There are 13 residues in the CDR3.

This clone was found a few times. The rearrangement joins TRBV29-1 to TRBJ2-3; 9 positions agree with TRBD1. This CDR3 is 16 amino acids long. Germline CDR1 SQVTM, CDR2 ANQGSEA. V was clipped by 4 bases and J by 5 bases; unmatched bases: 13. The CDR3 DNA is TGCAGCGTTGGAGGGGTGGACAGGGGAGCAAGAGATACGCAGTATTTT. Amino acid sequence: CSVGGVDRGARDTQYF.

This clone was observed a few times. V is TRBV15 and J is TRBJ2-1; possible D gene TRBD1, 6 bases. The CDR3 runs to 14 residues. Trimming shortened V by 0 bases and J by 7 bases, and 10 bases separated the two germline ends. Germline V CDR1 and CDR2: LNHNV, YYDKDF (reference sequence). CDR3 in amino acids: CATSRDRGINEQFF. CDR3 sequence (DNA): TGTGCCACCAGCAGAGACAGGGGAATAAATGAGCAGTTCTTC.

Ten or more counts support this clone. The chain links TRBV30 to TRBJ2-3; D remains ambiguous. Germline V gives CDR1 GTSNPN, CDR2 SVGIG (reference sequence). Trimming cost V 1 base and J 4 bases, with 6 bases left between them. The CDR3 contains 12 residues. This chain's CDR3 is CAWSGLADTQYF. The CDR3 nucleotides are TGTGCCTGGAGTGGTTTAGCAGATACGCAGTATTTT.

The chain carries TRBV5-6 and TRBJ2-3, with D perhaps TRBD2 (6 bases). Germline V lookup: CDR1 SGHDT, CDR2 YYEEEE. This CDR3 is built from 16 residues. V was shortened by 4 bases and J by 3 bases, with 18 bases between the two germline ends. The CDR3 loop is CASSRRDIRGTDTQYF. CDR3 nucleotide sequence: TGTGCCAGCAGCAGGCGGGATATACGGGGGACAGATACGCAGTATTTT. The full variable domain, its missing parts supplied by reference TRBV5-6 and TRBJ2-3, is DAGVTQSPTHLIKTRGQQVTLRCSPKSGHDTVSWYQQALGQGPQFIFQYYEEEERQRGNFPDRFSGHQFPNYSSELNVNALLLGDSALYLCASSRRDIRGTDTQYFGPGTRLTVL.

V is TRBV2 and J is TRBJ2-2; 9 bases are shared with TRBD2. There are 14 residues in the CDR3. V shed 8 bases, J shed 7 bases, and the junction held 8 bases outside the gene matches. The germline gives CDR1 SNHLY, CDR2 FYNNEI. CDR3 coding DNA: TGTGCCAGCGCTAGCGGGACCTTAAGCGGGGAGCTGTTTTTT. Translated, it gives CASASGTLSGELFF.

This sequence joins TRBV5-5 and TRBJ2-1; 12 nucleotides align to TRBD2. Germline V CDR1 and CDR2: SGHKS, YYEKEE (reference sequence). V was clipped by 0 bases and J by 11 bases; unmatched bases: 15. The CDR3 spans 18 residues. CDR3 amino acids: CASSLGTASGRAYGKQFF. DNA for the CDR3: TGTGCCAGCAGCTTGGGAACAGCTAGCGGGAGGGCCTATGGGAAGCAGTTCTTC.

The genes are TRBV4-2 and TRBJ1-1, with no clear D. The CDR3 contains 13 residues. CDR1 is LGHNA and CDR2 is YNFKEQ in the germline V gene. The germline V and J ends were trimmed by 3 bases and 4 bases, with 9 bases remaining between them. DNA of the CDR3: TGTGCCAGCAGCCATCCACAGAGCACTGAAGCTTTCTTT. This translates into CASSHPQSTEAFF.

This clone was counted between two and nine times. The rearrangement uses TRBV20-1 and TRBJ2-7, with 7 bases identical to TRBD2. The length of the CDR3 is 11 residues. Losses at the gene ends were 5 bases for V and 8 bases for J; bases not matched to a gene: 6. CDR1 DFQATT and CDR2 SNEGSKA come from the germline V gene (reference sequence). CDR3 nucleotides: TGCAGTGCTTGGACTAGGAGTCAGCAGTACTTC. This codes for CSAWTRSQQYF.

In its sample, this clone was seen a few times. The chain links TRBV7-2 to TRBJ2-3; 11 positions agree with TRBD2. The CDR3 has 14 residues. V shed 5 bases, J shed 5 bases, and the junction held 3 bases outside the gene matches. CDR1 SGHTA and CDR2 FQGNSA come from the germline V gene. CDR3 in DNA: TGTGCCAGCAGCGCCGGACTAGCGGGAGATACGCAGTATTTT. Translation gives CASSAGLAGDTQYF.

J is TRBJ2-3 and V is TRBV12-5; 15 positions match TRBD2. This CDR3 contains 16 residues. In germline, CDR1 is LGHNT, CDR2 FRNRAP. V trimming: 4 bases; J trimming: 6 bases; junction bases outside the gene matches: 5. CDR3 in DNA: TGTGCTAGTGGTTCCGGGACTAGCGGGGGGATTGATACGCAGTATTTT. Its protein is CASGSGTSGGIDTQYF.

This clone was picked up a small number of times. The J gene is TRBJ1-1, the V gene TRBV5-1; 10 bases line up with TRBD1. V trimming: 4 bases; J trimming: 6 bases; junction bases outside the gene matches: 6. This CDR3 region has 14 residues. Per the germline V gene, CDR1 is SGHRS and CDR2 is YFSETQ. CDR3 amino acids: CASSTTGGESEAFF. As DNA, the CDR3 is TGCGCCAGCAGCACGACAGGGGGCGAATCTGAAGCTTTCTTT.

This clone showed up just a few times. The rearrangement links TRBV11-2 to TRBJ2-1; a possible D gene is TRBD1 (5 bases). Germline V gene sequence: CDR1 SGHAT, CDR2 FQNNGV. The germline V and J ends were trimmed by 1 base and 6 bases, with 13 bases remaining between them. The CDR3 is made up of 15 amino acids. The CDR3 nucleotides are TGTGCCAGCAGCTTAGTCAGGGTGACTGTCAATGAGCAGTTCTTC. Protein: CASSLVRVTVNEQFF. The variable domain in full, completed from reference TRBV11-2 and TRBJ2-1, reads EAGVAQSPRYKIIEKRQSVAFWCNPISGHATLYWYQQILGQGPKLLIQFQNNGVVDDSQLPKDRFSAERLKGVDSTLKIQPAKLEDSAVYLCASSLVRVTVNEQFFGPGTRLTVL.

The genes are TRBV6-6 and TRBJ2-7, with D possibly being TRBD1 (6 bases). Trimming took off 4 bases at V and 2 bases at J, with 12 bases between the two ends. CDR1 and CDR2 from the germline V gene are MNHNY and SVGAGI (reference sequence). The length of the CDR3 is 14 residues. The CDR3 reads CASSLRTVTYEQYF. The CDR3 nucleotides are TGTGCCAGCAGTTTAAGGACAGTCACCTACGAGCAGTACTTC.

This clone has just a few counts. This rearrangement joins TRBV27 to TRBJ2-7; 10 nucleotides align to TRBD2. J gave up 4 bases and V 4 bases, and 4 bases lay outside the gene matches. The CDR3 has 14 residues. Germline V gene sequence: CDR1 MNHEY, CDR2 SMNVEV (reference sequence). The CDR3 loop reads CASSSETSGYEQYF. CDR3 bases: TGTGCCAGCAGTTCCGAGACTAGCGGGTACGAGCAGTACTTC.

This clone was seen only a few times. V gene TRBV7-6 combines with J gene TRBJ2-2; 9 bases are a match to TRBD1. The CDR3 is made up of 15 amino acids. The germline V gene encodes CDR1 SGHVS and CDR2 FNYEAQ. V lost 3 bases to trimming and J lost 6 bases; unmatched junction nucleotides: 5. CDR3 sequence reads: CASSFGQGIPGELFF. The CDR3 nucleotides are TGTGCCAGCAGCTTTGGACAGGGGATCCCCGGGGAGCTGTTTTTT. Full variable domain (remainder filled in from reference TRBV7-6 and TRBJ2-2): GAGVSQSPRYKVTKRGQDVALRCDPISGHVSLYWYRQALGQGPEFLTYFNYEAQQDKSGLPNDRFSAERPEGSISTLTIQRTEQRDSAMYRCASSFGQGIPGELFFGEGSRLTVL.